These T cell receptor beta chains were read from a single sample in a study of blood T cell repertoires in COVID-19. Data came from immunoSEQ multiplex PCR; TCRdb stores just in-frame clones and leaves some out. This table holds 300,000 or so clones, 75% to 95% found once. Sequenced sample: PBMCs or T cells enriched from blood (not recorded which). Receptors were obtained from a woman aged 25 to 39 who had recovered from COVID-19. CDR3s include the opening cysteine and the closing phenylalanine or tryptophan. Each record gives: V gene, D gene, CDR3 length, clone size, J gene, CDR3 protein, CDR3 DNA. The D gene is left open where the match is weak. The size field is filled for only some rows; it gives once, few, many or a size class.

V gene: TRBV27; D gene: TRBD1; CDR3 length: 14; clone size: .; J gene: TRBJ1-5; CDR3 protein: CASSFPGQNQPQHF; CDR3 DNA: TGTGCCAGCAGTTTCCCGGGACAGAATCAGCCCCAGCATTTT
V gene: TRBV6-6; D gene: TRBD1; CDR3 length: 15; clone size: .; J gene: TRBJ1-4; CDR3 protein: CASSTWTGISEKLFF; CDR3 DNA: TGTGCCAGCAGTACCTGGACAGGGATTAGTGAAAAACTGTTTTTT
V gene: TRBV30; D gene: .; CDR3 length: 15; clone size: .; J gene: TRBJ2-7; CDR3 protein: CAWSLPSLSSYEQYF; CDR3 DNA: TGTGCCTGGAGCCTACCTAGCCTAAGCTCCTACGAGCAGTACTTC
V gene: TRBV7-8; D gene: .; CDR3 length: 14; clone size: .; J gene: TRBJ1-2; CDR3 protein: CASSLDTGGYGYTF; CDR3 DNA: TGTGCCAGCAGCTTAGACACAGGCGGCTATGGCTACACCTTC
V gene: TRBV12-3/TRBV12-4; D gene: .; CDR3 length: 10; clone size: .; J gene: TRBJ2-2; CDR3 protein: CASSIVELFF; CDR3 DNA: TGTGCCAGCAGTATCGTGGAGCTGTTTTTT
V gene: TRBV6-2/TRBV6-3; D gene: TRBD2; CDR3 length: 17; clone size: .; J gene: TRBJ2-7; CDR3 protein: CASSFRLAGGQLDEQYF; CDR3 DNA: TGTGCCAGCAGTTTTCGACTAGCGGGAGGGCAACTTGACGAGCAGTACTTC
V gene: TRBV19; D gene: .; CDR3 length: 16; clone size: .; J gene: TRBJ2-5; CDR3 protein: CASSKRDKDLQETQYF; CDR3 DNA: TGTGCCAGTAGTAAACGGGACAAAGATTTACAAGAGACCCAGTACTTC
V gene: TRBV28; D gene: TRBD1; CDR3 length: 14; clone size: .; J gene: TRBJ1-5; CDR3 protein: CASSTTGGGQPQHF; CDR3 DNA: TGTGCCAGCAGTACTACAGGGGGCGGGCAGCCCCAGCATTTT
V gene: TRBV28; D gene: TRBD1; CDR3 length: 16; clone size: .; J gene: TRBJ1-5; CDR3 protein: CAIRPGQGYSNQPQHF; CDR3 DNA: TGTGCCATCAGACCGGGACAGGGTTATAGCAATCAGCCCCAGCATTTT
V gene: TRBV9; D gene: .; CDR3 length: 17; clone size: .; J gene: TRBJ1-1; CDR3 protein: CASSVGGTGGLNTEAFF; CDR3 DNA: TGTGCCAGCAGCGTAGGGGGGACGGGAGGGTTGAACACTGAAGCTTTCTTT
V gene: TRBV9; D gene: TRBD2; CDR3 length: 17; clone size: .; J gene: TRBJ2-1; CDR3 protein: CASSVTGRTSSYNEQFF; CDR3 DNA: TGTGCCAGCAGCGTAACCGGCAGGACTAGCTCCTACAATGAGCAGTTCTTC
V gene: TRBV7-2; D gene: TRBD2; CDR3 length: 17; clone size: .; J gene: TRBJ2-3; CDR3 protein: CASNLILAGLSTDTQYF; CDR3 DNA: TGTGCCAGCAACCTAATCCTAGCGGGACTCAGCACAGATACGCAGTATTTT
V gene: TRBV11-3; D gene: .; CDR3 length: 13; clone size: .; J gene: TRBJ2-2; CDR3 protein: CASSSRATGELFF; CDR3 DNA: TGTGCCAGCAGCTCGCGGGCCACCGGGGAGCTGTTTTTT
V gene: TRBV6-5; D gene: .; CDR3 length: 12; clone size: .; J gene: TRBJ2-5; CDR3 protein: CASRVGAWTQYF; CDR3 DNA: TGTGCCAGCAGGGTAGGGGCTTGGACCCAGTACTTC
V gene: TRBV7-9; D gene: .; CDR3 length: 16; clone size: once; J gene: TRBJ2-3; CDR3 protein: CASSNVQDRASDTQYF; CDR3 DNA: TGTGCCAGCAGCAACGTCCAGGATAGAGCCTCAGATACGCAGTATTTT
V gene: TRBV6-5; D gene: TRBD1; CDR3 length: 15; clone size: .; J gene: TRBJ2-7; CDR3 protein: CASSYPRDSGYEQYF; CDR3 DNA: TGTGCCAGCAGTTATCCCCGGGACAGCGGCTACGAGCAGTACTTC
V gene: TRBV21-1; D gene: .; CDR3 length: 18; clone size: .; J gene: TRBJ2-1; CDR3 protein: CASSKVSEAGEQYNEQFF; CDR3 DNA: TGTGCCAGCAGCAAAGTCTCGGAAGCGGGAGAGCAGTACAATGAGCAGTTCTTC
V gene: TRBV5-5; D gene: .; CDR3 length: 15; clone size: .; J gene: TRBJ2-5; CDR3 protein: CASSLAGLPKETQYF; CDR3 DNA: TGTGCCAGCAGCTTGGCAGGACTACCAAAAGAGACCCAGTACTTC
V gene: TRBV5-1; D gene: TRBD1; CDR3 length: 14; clone size: .; J gene: TRBJ1-1; CDR3 protein: CASSRGQGNTEAFF; CDR3 DNA: TGCGCCAGCAGCCGAGGACAGGGCAACACTGAAGCTTTCTTT
V gene: TRBV5-4; D gene: TRBD1; CDR3 length: 15; clone size: .; J gene: TRBJ2-7; CDR3 protein: CASSFSGTGSYEQYF; CDR3 DNA: TGTGCCAGCAGCTTTTCCGGGACAGGGTCCTACGAGCAGTACTTC
V gene: TRBV24-1; D gene: .; CDR3 length: 17; clone size: once; J gene: TRBJ2-3; CDR3 protein: CATSDFGQLEAVDTQYF; CDR3 DNA: TGTGCCACCAGTGATTTCGGACAGTTAGAGGCGGTAGATACGCAGTATTTT
V gene: TRBV3-1/TRBV3-2; D gene: .; CDR3 length: 13; clone size: .; J gene: TRBJ2-7; CDR3 protein: CASSQPARGEQYF; CDR3 DNA: TGTGCCAGCAGCCAACCTGCAAGGGGCGAGCAGTACTTC
V gene: TRBV9; D gene: .; CDR3 length: 15; clone size: .; J gene: TRBJ1-5; CDR3 protein: CASSAEGHNNQPQHF; CDR3 DNA: TGTGCCAGCAGCGCCGAGGGACACAACAATCAGCCCCAGCATTTT
V gene: TRBV5-4; D gene: .; CDR3 length: 15; clone size: .; J gene: TRBJ2-3; CDR3 protein: CASSSPGQGIDTQYF; CDR3 DNA: TGTGCCAGCAGCTCCCCCGGCCAGGGAATAGATACGCAGTATTTT
V gene: TRBV5-1; D gene: TRBD1; CDR3 length: 15; clone size: .; J gene: TRBJ1-1; CDR3 protein: CASSARTGGIAEAFF; CDR3 DNA: TGCGCCAGCAGCGCACGGACAGGGGGCATCGCTGAAGCTTTCTTT
V gene: TRBV3-1/TRBV3-2; D gene: .; CDR3 length: 17; clone size: .; J gene: TRBJ2-1; CDR3 protein: CASSQLDSLAGYNEQFF; CDR3 DNA: TGTGCCAGCAGCCAACTGGACTCCTTAGCTGGATACAATGAGCAGTTCTTC
V gene: TRBV9; D gene: .; CDR3 length: 14; clone size: .; J gene: TRBJ1-3; CDR3 protein: CASSPQGSGNTIYF; CDR3 DNA: TGTGCCAGCAGCCCGCAGGGATCTGGAAACACCATATATTTT
V gene: TRBV28; D gene: TRBD1; CDR3 length: 15; clone size: .; J gene: TRBJ2-7; CDR3 protein: CASSSWDRGRYEQYF; CDR3 DNA: TGTGCCAGCAGTTCCTGGGACAGGGGGAGGTACGAGCAGTACTTC
V gene: TRBV6-1; D gene: .; CDR3 length: 15; clone size: .; J gene: TRBJ2-1; CDR3 protein: CASSEAASAYNEQFF; CDR3 DNA: TGTGCCAGCAGTGAAGCCGCTAGCGCATACAATGAGCAGTTCTTC
V gene: TRBV28; D gene: .; CDR3 length: 13; clone size: .; J gene: TRBJ1-1; CDR3 protein: CASIGGPNTEAFF; CDR3 DNA: TGTGCCAGCATCGGGGGACCGAACACTGAAGCTTTCTTT
V gene: TRBV5-1; D gene: TRBD2; CDR3 length: 15; clone size: .; J gene: TRBJ2-3; CDR3 protein: CASSFLLAGRDTQYF; CDR3 DNA: TGCGCCAGCAGCTTTTTACTAGCGGGTAGGGATACGCAGTATTTT
V gene: TRBV6-5; D gene: .; CDR3 length: 15; clone size: .; J gene: TRBJ1-2; CDR3 protein: CASSYSKQGKGGYTF; CDR3 DNA: TGTGCCAGCAGTTACTCAAAACAGGGAAAGGGTGGCTACACCTTC
V gene: TRBV28; D gene: .; CDR3 length: 14; clone size: .; J gene: TRBJ1-1; CDR3 protein: CASSFSRGNTEAFF; CDR3 DNA: TGTGCCAGCAGTTTCTCCCGCGGGAACACTGAAGCTTTCTTT
V gene: TRBV19; D gene: .; CDR3 length: 16; clone size: .; J gene: TRBJ2-2; CDR3 protein: CASSRQGKGGTGELFF; CDR3 DNA: TGTGCCAGTAGTCGCCAAGGAAAAGGGGGCACCGGGGAGCTGTTTTTT
V gene: TRBV19; D gene: .; CDR3 length: 15; clone size: .; J gene: TRBJ1-5; CDR3 protein: CASSIDSYSNQPQHF; CDR3 DNA: TGTGCCAGTAGTATAGACAGTTATAGCAATCAGCCCCAGCATTTT
V gene: TRBV11-2; D gene: TRBD2; CDR3 length: 15; clone size: .; J gene: TRBJ2-1; CDR3 protein: CASSLLAGGPSEQFF; CDR3 DNA: TGTGCCAGCAGCTTACTAGCGGGAGGGCCTAGTGAGCAGTTCTTC
V gene: TRBV7-2; D gene: .; CDR3 length: 15; clone size: .; J gene: TRBJ2-7; CDR3 protein: CASSLEGGLSYEQYF; CDR3 DNA: TGTGCCAGCAGCTTAGAAGGGGGTCTCTCCTACGAGCAGTACTTC
V gene: TRBV6-2/TRBV6-3; D gene: .; CDR3 length: 12; clone size: .; J gene: TRBJ2-7; CDR3 protein: CASSSSSYEQYF; CDR3 DNA: TGTGCCAGCAGCTCTAGCTCCTACGAGCAGTACTTC
V gene: TRBV14; D gene: .; CDR3 length: 20; clone size: .; J gene: TRBJ2-2; CDR3 protein: CASSQGKSAHGRINTGELFF; CDR3 DNA: TGTGCCAGCAGCCAAGGAAAAAGCGCCCACGGTAGGATTAACACCGGGGAGCTGTTTTTT